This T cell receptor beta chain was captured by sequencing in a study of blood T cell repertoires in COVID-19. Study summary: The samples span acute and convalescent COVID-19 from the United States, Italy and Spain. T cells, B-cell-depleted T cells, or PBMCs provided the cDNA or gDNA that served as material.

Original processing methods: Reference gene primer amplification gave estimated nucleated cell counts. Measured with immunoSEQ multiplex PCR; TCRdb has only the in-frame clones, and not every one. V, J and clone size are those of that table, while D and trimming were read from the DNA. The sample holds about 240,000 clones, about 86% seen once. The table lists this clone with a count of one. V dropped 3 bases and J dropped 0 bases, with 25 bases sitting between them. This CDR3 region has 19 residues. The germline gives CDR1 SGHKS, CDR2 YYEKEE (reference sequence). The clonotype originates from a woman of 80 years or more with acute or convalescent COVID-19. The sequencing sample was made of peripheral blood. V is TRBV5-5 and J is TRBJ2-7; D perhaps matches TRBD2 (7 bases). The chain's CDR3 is CASSSSGGWDILVSYEQYF. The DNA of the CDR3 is TGTGCCAGCAGCTCGTCCGGGGGGTGGGACATTTTAGTCTCCTACGAGCAGTACTTC.